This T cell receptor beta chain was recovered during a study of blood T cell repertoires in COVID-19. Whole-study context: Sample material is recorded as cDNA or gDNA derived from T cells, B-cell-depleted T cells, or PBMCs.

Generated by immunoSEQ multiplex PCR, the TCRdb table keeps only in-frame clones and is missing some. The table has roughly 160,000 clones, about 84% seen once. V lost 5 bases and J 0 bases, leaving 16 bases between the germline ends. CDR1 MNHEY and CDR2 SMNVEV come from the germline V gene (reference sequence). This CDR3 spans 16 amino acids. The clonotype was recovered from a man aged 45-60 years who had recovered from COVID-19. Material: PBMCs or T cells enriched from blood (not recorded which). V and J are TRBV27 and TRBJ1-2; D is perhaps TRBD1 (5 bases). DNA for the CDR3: TGTGCCAGCAGTCGGGGGGGGAGCACCCCTAACTATGGCTACACCTTC. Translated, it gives CASSRGGSTPNYGYTF.